The source of this T cell receptor beta chain is a study of high-grade serous ovarian cancer treatment subgroups. Study-wide findings and caveats: TCR clonal relatedness correlated positively with neoantigen level.

Tumor tissue was taken before any definitive surgery or chemotherapy was given. V was trimmed by 0 bases and J by 0 bases, leaving 11 bases between them. This CDR3 spans 16 amino acids. Germline CDR1 is SGDLS and CDR2 is YYNGEE. Comments on this clone: Its antigen is currently unknown.

Using immunoSEQ multiplex PCR, the repertoire was profiled, and TCRdb retains in-frame clones only, with some absent. This table has about 590 clones, around 75% appearing once. The sample was tumor tissue. This chain links TRBV9 with TRBJ2-3; possibly TRBD2 for D (6 bases). The TCR originated in a human donor with high-grade serous ovarian cancer. The CDR3 protein is CASSVVGGSSTDTQYF. The DNA of the CDR3 is TGTGCCAGCAGCGTAGTCGGGGGTTCTAGCACAGATACGCAGTATTTT.